This T cell receptor beta chain was profiled in a study of cytomegalovirus exposure and HLA in healthy donors (TCRdb year 2017). For the wider study: In an earlier analysis of approximately 640 of the donors, about 260 Gb of sequence data and 90 million to 120 million unique TCR beta sequences from 180 million or so T cells were reported. An early release covering roughly 600 HLA-typed donors comprised about 310 gigabases of sequencing data and approximately 80 million unique TCR sequences. Of the 398 genotyped donors, 81% were placed in the genetic ancestry cluster associated with self-reported Caucasian donors. The study aimed to test whether signatures of past pathogen exposure could be identified by cataloging public T cell receptors. Using immunosequencing, the study profiled T cell repertoires from fewer than 700 subjects and related those repertoires to cytomegalovirus serostatus. In addition to the first cohort of 650 to 750 subjects, a separate validation cohort of approximately 120 different subjects was used. To predict cytomegalovirus infection status, the study combined high-throughput TCR immunosequencing, statistical association of individual TCRs with disease status, and machine learning. To study patterns of TCR occurrence, a later analysis re-analyzed previously published TCR beta repertoires from 666 donors and added high-resolution HLA genotyping. Rather than using new phenotypic data, the later analysis identified candidate immune exposures from TCR beta sequences and from how often those sequences occurred across donors. In an earlier analysis of 587 of the donors, high-throughput TCR beta sequencing was used to judge whether each TCR beta V gene segment behaved as functional or pseudogenic. Donor age, sex, ethnicity and CMV serostatus were collected together with the repertoire data. A later genetic analysis took genome-wide SNP genotypes for about 65% of the 666 donors and used that subset as a discovery cohort. All discovery cohort repertoires had been generated on a single sequencing platform. HLA typing included class I and class II loci at four-digit resolution. The number of typed donors differed by locus: 629-630 for A, B, C, DRB1 and DQB1; approximately 530 for DQA1; 606 for DPA1; and approximately 450 for DPB1. A few DR-DQ haplotypes were treated as single units for association and clustering because of strong linkage in the cohort. Among 398 genotyped donors of the cohort, an average of roughly 240,000 unique TCR beta nucleotide sequences were sequenced per donor, around 20% of them non-productive.

The receptor library was made with the immunoSEQ multiplex PCR assay. A mixture of 60 forward primers for TCR Vbeta segments and 13 reverse primers for TCR Jbeta segments was used in the multiplex PCR. Amplification of the CDR3 region of rearranged TCR beta genes was performed with a multiplex PCR assay on genomic DNA. Amplified TCR beta libraries were sequenced as 87-base-pair reads on the Illumina HiSeq System. In the original analysis: In a later analysis, tens of millions of unique TCR beta chains were counted across the roughly 700 repertoires, and around 11 million of these chains were shared by at least two donors. Raw reads were error-corrected and collapsed into unique sequences with a nearest-neighbor algorithm that merged closely related sequences to remove PCR and sequencing errors. V, D and J gene segments were assigned by aligning CDR3 sequences to IMGT reference sequences. For a sequence to be retained, at least a six-nucleotide match to both a V gene segment and a J gene segment was required. Rearrangements were classified as productive when the CDR3 lacked stop codons and remained in frame with V and J, and all other rearrangements were classified as non-productive. Following IMGT convention, CDR3 was defined as the stretch from the second conserved V-encoded cysteine to the conserved J-encoded phenylalanine. The earlier analysis of approximately 590 of the donors excluded any sequence lacking an unambiguous match to a single V gene segment. In an earlier analysis of almost 600 of the donors, a V segment was called functional when productive rearrangements were above 56.7%, and segregating when the standard deviation between donors exceeded 5%. A statistical classification framework was built for diagnosing cytomegalovirus status from the catalog of TCR beta chain sequences. A later analysis assigned V and J genes by comparing TCR nucleotide sequences with IMGT/GENE-DB human TR gene sequences. A later analysis assigned CDR3 sequences and most-parsimonious VDJ recombination scenarios with the TCRdist pipeline. A later analysis defined each TCR beta chain by its CDR3 amino acid sequence plus V-gene family, and excluded reads lacking a unique V-gene family. As a way to deal with suspected cross-contamination and a sequencing artifact, a later analysis dropped more than 500 nucleotide sequences that were highly shared and had low generation probability. In a later analysis, a clonal expansion index was calculated for each public chain from normalized within-repertoire ranks of inferred template counts. Generation probabilities in a later analysis came from a VDJ recombination model fitted to out-of-frame rearrangements, and those results were checked against IGoR. Hypergeometric tests were used in a later analysis to score TCR-TCR, TCR-HLA and TCR-CMV co-occurrence, with a repertoire-size bias correction applied to the TCR pairs. A later analysis estimated false discovery rates by permuting HLA or CMV assignments 20 times. In a later analysis, co-occurring TCRs were grouped using DBSCAN, and TCRdist sequence similarity was added for clustering within HLA-allele-positive subsets. Repertoires with fewer than 30,000 or more than 120,000 public chains, plus five repertoires with anomalous nucleotide sharing, were excluded from co-occurrence clustering. TCRdb carries this immuneACCESS record with in-frame sequences only. Its versions omit some clonotypes, under half of them owing to an unresolved V gene in the studies checked, with the rest unexplained. The V and J calls and clone size were taken over from that table, and D and trimming were inferred from the DNA. The sample's own table lists over 80,000 clones. The top ten clones comprise about 5.5% of the sample.

The investigation overall reported the following: Strong co-occurrence of HLA alleles, especially DR and DQ, made assigning TCR associations to individual alleles difficult. According to the authors, the approach could potentially be generalized to other disease states and immunological phenotypes. At a false discovery rate of 0.05, a later analysis linked approximately 18,000 TCR beta sequences to specific HLA alleles. The classifier was reported to diagnose cytomegalovirus status with high specificity and sensitivity in both the original cohort and the validation cohort. Correlated functional status among segregating V segments might reflect linkage disequilibrium, but an unknown experimental factor could not be ruled out. HLA typing was unavailable for some donors at each locus, so association tests used only the typed subset. Most TCR sequences were observed very rarely across donors, whereas some public TCRs were present in many individuals. Several of the top co-occurrence clusters appeared to be linked to parvovirus B19, influenza, CMV and Epstein-Barr virus, according to a later analysis. The sequencing pipeline was judged likely to have produced a cluster of highly shared sequence variants as a technical artifact. An earlier analysis of 450 to 750 of the donors showed that most TCR beta V segments appeared in productive rearrangements either about 87% or about 30% of the time, which broadly matched IMGT annotations. According to a later analysis, most CMV-associated TCR beta chains appeared to be HLA-restricted, and the HLA associations seemed to be driven largely by CMV exposure. V-gene and J-gene trimming of TCR beta chains was associated with a missense DCLRE1C variant in a later genetic analysis, and the association was replicated in an independent cohort. The cohort was sequenced for TCR beta chains only, and without alpha or paired-chain data the features that could be detected were limited. A later genetic analysis reported fewer N-insertions in productive TCRs among donors in an Asian-associated ancestry cluster than the roughly 620-donor mean. A further reported finding was that TCR beta sequences accurately predicted the HLA-A and HLA-B alleles for most subjects in the first cohort. The study listed 150 to 200 TCR beta chains as associated with cytomegalovirus. CMV serostatus was the only immune exposure information available for the cohort. Sequencing depth was assumed to be roughly uniform across donors in the presence/absence analyses, though that assumption may not hold. In a later analysis, HLA-associated TCR beta chains were found to be more clonally expanded and to have lower generation probabilities than equally common non-associated chains. In vitro tests confirmed that a few of the cytomegalovirus-associated TCR beta chains recognize cytomegalovirus antigens. Because counts were too low, about 15 rarely observed V segments, including chromosome 9 orphons, were left out of the earlier analysis of 500 to 750 of the donors. A later analysis found that TCR association rates varied across HLA loci, with DRB1 alleles showing the most associated TCRs and HLA-C alleles the fewest. Because the 87-base-pair reads could not distinguish some IMGT-functional V segments, including TRBV6-2 and TRBV6-3, those segments were excluded.

In total, approximately 690 healthy bone marrow donors made up the cohort. All cohort members were sampled while nominally healthy, although unrecorded immune exposures were likely present. The donor was CMV seropositive and belonged to the group of more than 250 seropositive cohort members. Each donor provided a peripheral blood sample, and peripheral blood mononuclear cells were used for TCR beta sequencing. The Qiagen DNeasy Blood Extraction Kit was used to extract genomic DNA from the blood cell samples. The CDR3 goes from the cysteine to the phenylalanine over 11 residues. Of all the DNA, just the CDR3 is kept, 33 bases in frame from base 1. The junction carries 6 bases between V and J, which are trimmed by 6 bases and 7 bases respectively. The germline V gene sets CDR1 to SGHVS and CDR2 to FNYEAQ. As concerns this clone: There is no known antigen for this receptor.

The chain uses TRBV7-6 and TRBJ2-2, with the D segment identity uncertain. The source is a girl aged 5-17 years in good health and CMV-seropositive. The specimen sequenced was PBMCs. The DNA reads TGTGCCAGCAGTGTCAACGGGGAGCTGTTTTTT. Translation gives CASSVNGELFF.